Included here is one T cell receptor (beta chain) sequence, with context. The antigen is undetermined. TCRdb's table, derived via immunoSEQ multiplex PCR, lists solely in-frame clones and lacks some. The table lists about 2 million clones, about 95% of them singletons. The data stem from a study of shared clonotypes between healthy human individuals. Positively selected for CCR7, the CD45RO-negative cells used as naive CD8 cells excluded terminally differentiated effector memory CD45RA+ cells. This CDR3 comprises 16 residues. Looked up from germline, CDR1 is MNHEY and CDR2 is SMNVEV (reference sequence). Deletions cut 2 bases from V and 0 bases from J, with 12 bases between. Broader study findings: Limitation of the genetic and exposure-history diversity represented came from the few donors. It was observed that 5% to 6.5% of naive CD4 clonotypes were shared across a few donors.

The chain is built from TRBV27 and TRBJ2-3; D not certain. The sequenced sample consisted of naive CD8+ T cells sorted from blood. This receptor was identified in a man aged 18 to 35 in good health. Here the CDR3 DNA reads TGTGCCAGCAGTTTAGGCGTCGGAGTTAGCACAGATACGCAGTATTTT. This gives the protein CASSLGVGVSTDTQYF.